The 5 T cell receptor beta chains below come from one sample, sequenced in a study of blood T cell repertoires in COVID-19. Measured with immunoSEQ multiplex PCR; TCRdb has only the in-frame clones, and not every one. The top ten hold about 8.6% of the sample, which has about 33,000 clones, around 85% seen once. What was sequenced was peripheral blood. All receptors derive from a man at least 80 years old with active COVID-19.

The rearrangement links TRBV19 to TRBJ2-1, with 9 bases matching TRBD1. V shed 3 bases, J shed 5 bases, and the junction held 5 bases outside the gene matches. CDR1 is LNHDA, CDR2 SQIVND, per germline (reference sequence). CDR3 length equals 15 residues. The CDR3 reads CASSISDRGHNEQFF. The CDR3 DNA reads as TGTGCCAGTAGTATTTCGGACAGGGGACACAATGAGCAGTTCTTC.

This clone counts as medium-sized. This sequence joins TRBV6-5 and TRBJ1-4, with no clear D. The CDR3 is made up of 15 amino acids. V was pared by 0 bases and J by 4 bases, with 9 bases between. From germline, CDR1 is MNHEY and CDR2 SVGAGI. CDR3 DNA sequence: TGTGCCAGCAGTTACTCGAGAGTCCATAATGAAAAACTGTTTTTT. Translating gives CASSYSRVHNEKLFF.

This chain connects TRBV5-1 to TRBJ2-1; D gene unclear. The ends were cut back, 0 bases at V and 2 bases at J, with 15 bases in the middle. This CDR3 is 17 amino acids long. Germline-derived CDR1 and CDR2 are SGHRS and YFSETQ. CDR3 nucleotides: TGCGCCAGCAGCTTGGCCGGTCAATTCTCGACCTACAATGAGCAGTTCTTC. Protein: CASSLAGQFSTYNEQFF.

For this clone: At one end, the junction sequence differs from germline, possibly due to a read error. The chain joins TRBV28 to TRBJ2-7; D is possibly TRBD2 (5 bases). The V gene's germline CDR1 is MDHEN and CDR2 SYDVKM. This CDR3 spans 12 amino acids. CDR3 sequence reads: CASSSGGRFFSF. CDR3 DNA sequence: TGTGCCAGCAGTTCAGGAGGCAGGTTCTTTAGCTTC.

The V and J genes are TRBV7-2 and TRBJ2-7, with 7 positions matching TRBD1. Trimming took 5 bases from V and 3 from J; bases not matched to a gene: 10. The germline gives CDR1 SGHTA, CDR2 FQGNSA. This CDR3 spans 15 amino acids. The CDR3 DNA reads as TGTGCCAGCAGCCTCACAAGGGACAGAATCTACGAGCAGTACTTC. Encoded protein: CASSLTRDRIYEQYF.